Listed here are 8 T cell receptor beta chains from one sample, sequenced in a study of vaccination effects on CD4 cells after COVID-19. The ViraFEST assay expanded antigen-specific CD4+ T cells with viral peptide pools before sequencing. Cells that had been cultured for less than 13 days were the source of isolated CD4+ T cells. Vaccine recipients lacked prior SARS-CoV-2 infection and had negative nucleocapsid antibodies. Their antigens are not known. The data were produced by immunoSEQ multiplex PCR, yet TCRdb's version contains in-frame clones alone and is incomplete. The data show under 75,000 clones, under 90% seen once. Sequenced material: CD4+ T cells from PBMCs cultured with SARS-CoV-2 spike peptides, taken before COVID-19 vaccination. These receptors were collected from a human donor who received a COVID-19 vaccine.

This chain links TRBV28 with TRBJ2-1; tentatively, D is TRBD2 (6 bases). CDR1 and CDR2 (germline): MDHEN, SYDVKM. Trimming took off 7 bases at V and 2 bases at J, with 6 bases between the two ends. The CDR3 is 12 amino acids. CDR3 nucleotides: TGTGCCAGCACGGGGGCCTACAATGAGCAGTTCTTC. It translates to CASTGAYNEQFF. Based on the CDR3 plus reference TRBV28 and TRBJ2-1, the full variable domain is DVKVTQSSRYLVKRTGEKVFLECVQDMDHENMFWYRQDPGLGLRLIYFSYDVKMKEKGDIPEGYSVSREKKERFSLILESASTNQTSMYLCASTGAYNEQFFGPGTRLTVL.

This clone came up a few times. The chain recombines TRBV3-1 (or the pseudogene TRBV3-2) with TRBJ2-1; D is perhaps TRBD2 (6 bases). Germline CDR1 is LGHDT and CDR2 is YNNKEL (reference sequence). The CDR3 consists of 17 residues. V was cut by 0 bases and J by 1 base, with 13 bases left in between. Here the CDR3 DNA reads TGTGCCAGCAGCCAAGATAGCGGCAGGTTATCCTACAATGAGCAGTTCTTC. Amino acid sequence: CASSQDSGRLSYNEQFF.

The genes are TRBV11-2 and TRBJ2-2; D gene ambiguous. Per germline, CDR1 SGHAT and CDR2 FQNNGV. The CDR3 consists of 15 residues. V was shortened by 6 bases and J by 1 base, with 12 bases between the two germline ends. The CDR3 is CASSLALGNTGELFF. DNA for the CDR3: TGTGCCAGCAGTTTGGCGTTAGGGAACACCGGGGAGCTGTTTTTT. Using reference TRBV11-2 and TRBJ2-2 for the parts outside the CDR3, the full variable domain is EAGVAQSPRYKIIEKRQSVAFWCNPISGHATLYWYQQILGQGPKLLIQFQNNGVVDDSQLPKDRFSAERLKGVDSTLKIQPAKLEDSAVYLCASSLALGNTGELFFGEGSRLTVL.

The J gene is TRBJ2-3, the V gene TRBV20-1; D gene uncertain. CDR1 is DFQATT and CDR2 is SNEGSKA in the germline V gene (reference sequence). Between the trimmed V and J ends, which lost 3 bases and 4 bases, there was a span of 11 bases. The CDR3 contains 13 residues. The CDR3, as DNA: TGCAGTGCTAGTATCAGGTTCTCAGATACGCAGTATTTT. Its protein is CSASIRFSDTQYF.

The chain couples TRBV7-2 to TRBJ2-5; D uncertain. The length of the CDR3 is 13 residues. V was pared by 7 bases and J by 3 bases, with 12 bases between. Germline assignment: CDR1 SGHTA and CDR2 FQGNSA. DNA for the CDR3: TGTGCCAGCACTCTTCTACCCGAAGAGACCCAGTACTTC. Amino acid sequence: CASTLLPEETQYF.

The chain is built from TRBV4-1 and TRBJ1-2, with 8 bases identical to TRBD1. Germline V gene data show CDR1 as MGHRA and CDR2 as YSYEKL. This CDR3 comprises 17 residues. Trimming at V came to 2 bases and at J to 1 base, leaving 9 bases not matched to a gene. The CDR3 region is CASSQPAGTGINYGYTF. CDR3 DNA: TGCGCCAGCAGCCAACCGGCAGGGACAGGCATTAACTATGGCTACACCTTC.

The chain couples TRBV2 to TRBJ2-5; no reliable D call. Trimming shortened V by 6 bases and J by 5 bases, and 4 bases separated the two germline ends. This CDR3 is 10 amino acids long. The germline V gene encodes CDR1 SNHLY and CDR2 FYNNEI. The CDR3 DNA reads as TGTGCCAGCAGCGGGGAGACCCAGTACTTC. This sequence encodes CASSGETQYF.

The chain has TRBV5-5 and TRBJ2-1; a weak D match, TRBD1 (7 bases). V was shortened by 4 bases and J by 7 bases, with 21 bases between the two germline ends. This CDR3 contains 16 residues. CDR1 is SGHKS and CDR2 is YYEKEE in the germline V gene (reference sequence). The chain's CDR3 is CASSLQGGRTRNEQFF. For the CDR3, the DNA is TGTGCCAGCAGCCTTCAGGGGGGACGAACGCGGAATGAGCAGTTCTTC.